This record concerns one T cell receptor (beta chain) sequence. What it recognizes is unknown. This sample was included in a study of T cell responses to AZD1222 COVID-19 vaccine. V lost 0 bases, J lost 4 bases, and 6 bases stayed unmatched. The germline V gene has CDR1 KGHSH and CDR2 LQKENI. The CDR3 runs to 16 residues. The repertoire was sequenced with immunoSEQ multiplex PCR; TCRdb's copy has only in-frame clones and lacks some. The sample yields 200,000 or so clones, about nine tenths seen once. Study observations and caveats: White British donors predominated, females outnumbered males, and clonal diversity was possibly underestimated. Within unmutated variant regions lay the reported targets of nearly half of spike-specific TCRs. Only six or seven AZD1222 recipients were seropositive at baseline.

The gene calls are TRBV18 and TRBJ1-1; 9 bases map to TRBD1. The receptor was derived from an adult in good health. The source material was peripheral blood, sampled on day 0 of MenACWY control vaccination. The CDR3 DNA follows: TGTGCCAGCTCACCACCTACAGGGGGCGAAGGCACTGAAGCTTTCTTT. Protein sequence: CASSPPTGGEGTEAFF.